These 17 T cell receptor beta chains were all obtained from the same sample, sequenced in a study of cytomegalovirus exposure and HLA in healthy donors. The study ran its PCR with 60 Vbeta and 13 Jbeta primers. Clones were sequenced by immunoSEQ multiplex PCR, and TCRdb holds only the in-frame ones, with some missing. The table lists about 170,000 clones, roughly 80% of them singletons. Material: PBMCs. The origin of the receptors is a male donor in good health and CMV-seronegative.

V is TRBV7-9 and J is TRBJ1-2; weak D call: TRBD1 (6 bases). V was shortened by 4 bases and J by 0 bases, with 9 bases between the two germline ends. CDR1 SEHNR and CDR2 FQNEAQ come from the germline V gene (reference sequence). This CDR3 is 14 amino acids long. This CDR3 reads CASSWTAANYGYTF. DNA of the CDR3: TGTGCCAGCAGCTGGACAGCGGCTAACTATGGCTACACCTTC.

This clone came up a few times. The V and J genes are TRBV19 and TRBJ1-2; 9 bases fit TRBD1. Unmatched junction bases numbered 10, after V lost 7 bases and J lost 4 bases. The CDR3 is 15 amino acids. Germline assignment: CDR1 LNHDA and CDR2 SQIVND (reference sequence). CDR3 coding DNA: TGTGCCAGTAAACAAACAGGGGGCTCAAGCTATGGCTACACCTTC. This encodes CASKQTGGSSYGYTF.

The DNA of the CDR3 is TGTGCCAGCAGTTACGCCTACGAGCAGTACTTC. This sequence encodes CASSYAYEQYF. V usage is TRBV6-5 and J usage is TRBJ2-5, with D unresolved. The DNA end is a closer match to TRBJ2-7, so the J assignment may be wrong. The CDR3 covers 11 residues. From germline, CDR1 is MNHEY and CDR2 SVGAGI.

The chain links TRBV29-1 to TRBJ2-1; D not certain. The CDR3 is 9 residues long. Germline-derived CDR1 and CDR2 are SQVTM and ANQGSEA. V was clipped by 6 bases and J by 7 bases, with 4 bases between them. Here the CDR3 reads CSVENEQFF. The CDR3 coding sequence is TGCAGCGTCGAGAATGAGCAGTTCTTC.

V is TRBV2 and J is TRBJ1-1; tentative D call: TRBD1 (5 bases). The CDR3 length is 18 residues. V was shortened by 7 bases and J by 6 bases, with 30 bases between the two germline ends. Per germline, CDR1 SNHLY and CDR2 FYNNEI. The CDR3 sequence: CASMTFDRSEGSWSEAFF. For the CDR3, the DNA is TGTGCCAGCATGACTTTTGATCGTTCGGAGGGGAGTTGGTCTGAAGCTTTCTTT.

V is TRBV7-9 and J is TRBJ1-1; 11 bases line up with TRBD1. Germline V CDR1 and CDR2: SEHNR, FQNEAQ (reference sequence). The V and J ends lost 0 bases and 4 bases, in that order; junction bases with no gene match: 1. This CDR3 is 15 amino acids long. Written as DNA, the CDR3 is TGTGCCAGCAGCTTAGCGGACAGGGGGCCCACTGAAGCTTTCTTT. It codes for CASSLADRGPTEAFF. Drawing the rest from reference TRBV7-9 and TRBJ1-1, the complete variable domain is DTGVSQNPRHKITKRGQNVTFRCDPISEHNRLYWYRQTLGQGPEFLTYFQNEAQLEKSRLLSDRFSAERPKGSFSTLEIQRTEQGDSAMYLCASSLADRGPTEAFFGQGTRLTVV.

The V call is TRBV5-1, the J call TRBJ2-2; 8 bases are shared with TRBD1. From germline, CDR1 is SGHRS and CDR2 YFSETQ. The CDR3 has 15 amino acids. V trimming: 5 bases; J trimming: 0 bases; junction bases outside the gene matches: 3. CDR3 region: CASRTGQANTGELFF. For the CDR3, the DNA is TGCGCCAGCAGAACGGGACAGGCGAACACCGGGGAGCTGTTTTTT.

The chain carries TRBV7-2 and TRBJ1-6; D not resolved. CDR1 SGHTA and CDR2 FQGNSA come from the germline V gene. The CDR3 length is 14 residues. V was shortened by 6 bases and J by 4 bases, with 10 bases between the two germline ends. CDR3 sequence reads: CASRSGVYNSPLHF. The CDR3 DNA is TGTGCCAGCAGGTCCGGGGTTTATAATTCACCCCTCCACTTT.

The chain employs TRBV6-6 and TRBJ2-7, with TRBD1 identical over 10 bases. The J segment lost 5 bases and the V segment lost 6 bases, leaving 10 bases of the junction unmatched. Germline V gene lookup returns CDR1 MNHNY and CDR2 SVGAGI (reference sequence). The CDR3 contains 15 residues. CDR3: CASSPRDRGSHEQYF. The CDR3 region has the DNA TGTGCCAGCAGCCCCCGGGACAGGGGTTCCCACGAGCAGTACTTC.

The chain couples TRBV21-1 to TRBJ1-5. TRBV21-1 is designated a pseudogene. This CDR3 comprises 17 residues. CDR3 DNA: TGTGCCAGCAGCATTCCCCCGTCCAAGCATAGCAATCAGCCCCAGCATTTT. Protein: CASSIPPSKHSNQPQHF.

This clone has a handful of counts. The chain couples TRBV5-1 to TRBJ1-1; TRBD1 matches at 8 bases. The junction had 9 bases not matched to a gene; V was cut back by 3 bases and J by 5 bases. Germline lookup yields CDR1 SGHRS and CDR2 YFSETQ. There are 15 residues in the CDR3. The CDR3 bases are TGCGCCAGCAGCTCGGAACTCTACAGGGGGACTGAAGCTTTCTTT. It encodes CASSSELYRGTEAFF.

The rearrangement uses TRBV29-1 and TRBJ2-7; 10 nucleotides agree with TRBD2. The germline gives CDR1 SQVTM, CDR2 ANQGSEA. V was clipped by 3 bases and J by 5 bases; unmatched bases: 7. This CDR3 comprises 14 residues. This CDR3 reads CSVDLGLARDEQYF. CDR3 sequence (DNA): TGCAGCGTTGATTTGGGACTAGCGAGGGACGAGCAGTACTTC.

This clone occurred a few times. The chain employs TRBV10-3 and TRBJ2-2, with 8 bases lining up with TRBD1. V lost 4 bases and J lost 0; bases outside the gene matches: 4. The CDR3 loop spans 16 amino acids. Germline V gene data show CDR1 as ENHRY and CDR2 as SYGVKD. CDR3 nucleotide sequence: TGTGCCATCAGTGCTGACAGGGGATCGAACACCGGGGAGCTGTTTTTT. Translated: CAISADRGSNTGELFF.

This chain uses TRBV14 with TRBJ2-1; 11 bases match TRBD2. This CDR3 is 16 amino acids long. Germline values: CDR1 SGHDN, CDR2 FVKESK. J was trimmed by 2 bases and V by 2 bases; bases with no gene match: 2. CDR3 coding DNA: TGTGCCAGCAGCCAATTAGCGGGGGGGACCTACAATGAGCAGTTCTTC. Encoded protein: CASSQLAGGTYNEQFF.

The chain links TRBV2 to TRBJ1-6, with D possibly being TRBD1 (5 bases). Trimming shortened V by 3 bases and J by 7 bases, and 10 bases separated the two germline ends. The germline V gene has CDR1 SNHLY and CDR2 FYNNEI. The CDR3 runs to 14 residues. This chain's CDR3 is CASSDDSPNSPLHF. CDR3 nucleotides: TGTGCCAGCAGTGACGACAGCCCCAATTCACCCCTCCACTTT.

This clone was observed a few times. The chain uses TRBV5-1 and TRBJ2-6, with 13 bases matching TRBD2. Germline-derived CDR1 and CDR2 are SGHRS and YFSETQ. J was trimmed by 0 bases and V by 1 base; bases with no gene match: 1. CDR3 length: 18 residues. CDR3 sequence (DNA): TGCGCCAGCAGCTTGACTAGCGGGGGGGCCTCTGGGGCCAACGTCCTGACTTTC. Protein: CASSLTSGGASGANVLTF.

The V gene is TRBV5-1, the J gene TRBJ2-7, with D tentatively TRBD1 (6 bases). CDR3 length equals 15 residues. Trimming removed 0 bases from V and 2 bases from J, with 12 bases in between. Germline values: CDR1 SGHRS, CDR2 YFSETQ. CDR3 DNA sequence: TGCGCCAGCAGCTTGGATCCAGGGGCAACCTACGAGCAGTACTTC. Its protein is CASSLDPGATYEQYF.